The TCR beta chain under discussion was sequenced for a study of shared clonotypes between healthy human individuals. Study-level information: The cohort comprised a couple of women and a few men. Their ages spanned 18 to 49 years. The study's findings and limits: Non-shared clonotypes had lower generation probabilities than those shared by all four donors. Depth was large, yet rarefaction showed that sorted-subset sequencing was incomplete.

Unmatched junction bases numbered 5, after V lost 3 bases and J lost 9 bases. The V gene's germline CDR1 is MDHEN and CDR2 SYDVKM. The CDR3 extends over 13 amino acids. Comments on this clone: What it recognizes is unknown.

Profiled with immunoSEQ multiplex PCR; TCRdb holds only in-frame clones, not every one. The sample has about a million clones, roughly 77% seen once; the top ten hold 0.89%. Sequences were obtained from memory CD4+ T cells from PBMCs. Documented subset: CD45RA-negative fraction. The chain is built from TRBV28 and TRBJ2-1; 7 bases are shared with TRBD2. This TCR came from a man between 18 and 29 years old in good health. Some clones in this sample may be carry-over from other donors' samples. Here the CDR3 DNA reads TGTGCCAGCAGTTTGCGGGAGAGGAGTGAGCAGTTCTTC. Its protein product is CASSLRERSEQFF. Filled out from reference TRBV28 and TRBJ2-1, the complete variable domain reads DVKVTQSSRYLVKRTGEKVFLECVQDMDHENMFWYRQDPGLGLRLIYFSYDVKMKEKGDIPEGYSVSREKKERFSLILESASTNQTSMYLCASSLRERSEQFFGPGTRLTVL.